These T cell receptor beta chains were read from a single sample in a study of cytomegalovirus exposure and HLA in healthy donors. Some clones are missing from TCRdb's copy, which holds only in-frame ones; the method was immunoSEQ multiplex PCR. The sample consists of about 79,000 clones, roughly 93% of them appearing once. The material sequenced was PBMCs. The receptor set was obtained from a woman in her twenties or thirties in good health and CMV-seronegative. Both conserved end residues are part of each CDR3. A D gene is named only where the DNA matches it firmly. Where a row states a size, it is once, few, many or the class of an expanded clone; other rows omit it.

v_call: TRBV7-9
d_call: TRBD1
j_call: TRBJ2-7
clone_size: NA
cdr3_aa: CASSKSGTGFEQYF
cdr3_nt: TGTGCCAGCAGCAAATCCGGGACAGGTTTCGAGCAGTACTTC

v_call: TRBV6-5
d_call: NA
j_call: TRBJ1-2
clone_size: NA
cdr3_aa: CASSYLEGAQDGYTF
cdr3_nt: TGTGCCAGCAGTTACCTTGAAGGGGCGCAGGATGGCTACACCTTC

v_call: TRBV28
d_call: NA
j_call: TRBJ2-5
clone_size: NA
cdr3_aa: CASSIRFVRQPRAQYF
cdr3_nt: TGTGCCAGCAGCATCCGGTTTGTACGACAGCCTAGGGCCCAGTACTTC

v_call: TRBV5-1
d_call: NA
j_call: TRBJ2-2
clone_size: NA
cdr3_aa: CASSWDSTSGELFF
cdr3_nt: TGCGCCAGCAGCTGGGACTCGACCAGCGGGGAGCTGTTTTTT

v_call: TRBV27
d_call: TRBD2
j_call: TRBJ2-7
clone_size: NA
cdr3_aa: CASSSHRLAGGYEQYF
cdr3_nt: TGTGCCAGCAGTTCCCACCGACTAGCTGGGGGCTACGAGCAGTACTTC

v_call: TRBV15
d_call: NA
j_call: TRBJ1-6
clone_size: NA
cdr3_aa: CATSRAGVYNSPLHF
cdr3_nt: TGTGCCACCAGCAGAGCGGGGGTTTATAATTCACCCCTCCACTTT

v_call: TRBV5-4
d_call: NA
j_call: TRBJ1-1
clone_size: NA
cdr3_aa: CASSLGEGTEAFF
cdr3_nt: TGTGCCAGCAGCTTGGGAGAGGGCACTGAAGCTTTCTTT

v_call: TRBV2
d_call: TRBD1
j_call: TRBJ2-1
clone_size: NA
cdr3_aa: CASSAYNTGAVYNEQFF
cdr3_nt: TGTGCCAGCAGTGCCTATAATACAGGGGCCGTGTACAATGAGCAGTTCTTC

v_call: TRBV5-5
d_call: NA
j_call: TRBJ2-7
clone_size: few
cdr3_aa: CASSPWQGPTYEQYF
cdr3_nt: TGTGCCAGCAGCCCCTGGCAGGGGCCGACCTACGAGCAGTACTTC

v_call: TRBV9
d_call: NA
j_call: TRBJ1-3
clone_size: NA
cdr3_aa: CASSAQGSTSNTIYF
cdr3_nt: TGTGCCAGCAGCGCACAGGGCTCAACTTCAAACACCATATATTTT

v_call: TRBV30
d_call: TRBD1
j_call: TRBJ2-1
clone_size: NA
cdr3_aa: CAWIRDRGLYNEQFF
cdr3_nt: TGTGCCTGGATCAGGGACAGGGGTCTTTACAATGAGCAGTTCTTC

v_call: TRBV27
d_call: TRBD2
j_call: TRBJ2-1
clone_size: NA
cdr3_aa: CASSFTSGGGEQFF
cdr3_nt: TGTGCCAGCAGTTTTACTAGCGGGGGGGGTGAGCAGTTCTTC

v_call: TRBV27
d_call: NA
j_call: TRBJ1-2
clone_size: NA
cdr3_aa: CASSFGRASGYTF
cdr3_nt: TGTGCCAGCAGTTTTGGGAGGGCCAGTGGCTACACCTTC

v_call: TRBV23-1
d_call: TRBD1
j_call: TRBJ1-4
clone_size: NA
cdr3_aa: CASSGTSKFVAGGIEKLFF
cdr3_nt: TGCGCCAGCAGCGGGACGTCGAAATTCGTCGCAGGGGGGATTGAAAAACTGTTTTTT

v_call: TRBV7-3
d_call: NA
j_call: TRBJ2-1
clone_size: NA
cdr3_aa: CASSSPLLREQFF
cdr3_nt: TGTGCCAGCAGCTCCCCTTTACTACGTGAGCAGTTCTTC

v_call: TRBV6-6
d_call: TRBD2
j_call: TRBJ2-1
clone_size: NA
cdr3_aa: CASSPGLARNEQFF
cdr3_nt: TGTGCCAGCAGTCCGGGACTAGCGAGGAATGAGCAGTTCTTC

v_call: TRBV19
d_call: TRBD1
j_call: TRBJ1-1
clone_size: NA
cdr3_aa: CASSGRQGFTEAFF
cdr3_nt: TGTGCCAGTAGTGGAAGACAGGGTTTCACTGAAGCTTTCTTT

v_call: TRBV28
d_call: TRBD1
j_call: TRBJ2-6
clone_size: NA
cdr3_aa: CASSPTGLSAGANVLTF
cdr3_nt: TGTGCCAGCAGTCCGACAGGGCTGAGCGCGGGGGCCAACGTCCTGACTTTC

v_call: TRBV11-2
d_call: NA
j_call: TRBJ2-5
clone_size: NA
cdr3_aa: CASSPQQGQETQYF
cdr3_nt: TGTGCCAGCAGCCCTCAACAGGGTCAAGAGACCCAGTACTTC

v_call: TRBV27
d_call: NA
j_call: TRBJ2-1
clone_size: NA
cdr3_aa: CASRRPGSNEQFF
cdr3_nt: TGTGCCAGCAGGCGACCAGGTTCCAATGAGCAGTTCTTC

v_call: TRBV6-4
d_call: TRBD2
j_call: TRBJ2-3
clone_size: NA
cdr3_aa: CASSVNGRTSTDTQYF
cdr3_nt: TGTGCCAGCAGTGTTAACGGGAGGACTAGCACAGATACGCAGTATTTT

v_call: TRBV7-9
d_call: TRBD1
j_call: TRBJ2-7
clone_size: NA
cdr3_aa: CASVGGWTGRTYEQYF
cdr3_nt: TGTGCCAGCGTTGGTGGTTGGACAGGTAGGACCTACGAGCAGTACTTC

v_call: TRBV29-1
d_call: NA
j_call: TRBJ1-1
clone_size: NA
cdr3_aa: CSFLSQGPENEAFF
cdr3_nt: TGCAGCTTTTTAAGTCAGGGGCCGGAAAATGAAGCTTTCTTT

v_call: TRBV6-4
d_call: TRBD2
j_call: TRBJ2-3
clone_size: NA
cdr3_aa: CASSVTSGSTDTQYF
cdr3_nt: TGTGCCAGCAGTGTGACTAGCGGGAGCACAGATACGCAGTATTTT

v_call: TRBV5-1
d_call: NA
j_call: TRBJ2-3
clone_size: NA
cdr3_aa: CASSLRQGPSTDTQYF
cdr3_nt: TGCGCCAGCAGCTTGCGCCAGGGGCCAAGCACAGATACGCAGTATTTT

v_call: TRBV7-6
d_call: TRBD1
j_call: TRBJ2-2
clone_size: NA
cdr3_aa: CASSYLPGTGDTGELFF
cdr3_nt: TGTGCCAGCAGCTACCTCCCCGGGACAGGGGACACCGGGGAGCTGTTTTTT

v_call: TRBV4-3
d_call: NA
j_call: TRBJ1-5
clone_size: once
cdr3_aa: CASSQELPGPQHF
cdr3_nt: TGCGCCAGCAGCCAAGAACTCCCGGGGCCCCAGCATTTT

v_call: TRBV5-1
d_call: NA
j_call: TRBJ2-7
clone_size: NA
cdr3_aa: CASSNILGGALEQYF
cdr3_nt: TGCGCCAGCAGCAATATTTTGGGAGGTGCCTTAGAGCAGTACTTC

v_call: TRBV2
d_call: TRBD1
j_call: TRBJ1-2
clone_size: NA
cdr3_aa: CASSSQGVNGYTF
cdr3_nt: TGTGCCAGCAGTTCACAGGGGGTTAATGGCTACACCTTC

v_call: TRBV30
d_call: NA
j_call: TRBJ2-2
clone_size: NA
cdr3_aa: CAWRGPGNTGELFF
cdr3_nt: TGTGCCTGGAGGGGGCCGGGGAACACCGGGGAGCTGTTTTTT

v_call: TRBV14
d_call: NA
j_call: TRBJ1-1
clone_size: NA
cdr3_aa: CASSQEGLKEQTNTEAFF
cdr3_nt: TGTGCCAGCAGCCAAGAGGGTTTAAAGGAACAGACGAACACTGAAGCTTTCTTT

v_call: TRBV30
d_call: TRBD2
j_call: TRBJ2-5
clone_size: NA
cdr3_aa: CAWGWGGSNLETQYF
cdr3_nt: TGTGCCTGGGGTTGGGGAGGGAGTAACTTAGAGACCCAGTACTTC

v_call: TRBV5-5
d_call: TRBD1
j_call: TRBJ1-5
clone_size: NA
cdr3_aa: CASSWGQGDQPQHF
cdr3_nt: TGTGCCAGCAGCTGGGGACAGGGGGATCAGCCCCAGCATTTT

v_call: TRBV5-6
d_call: TRBD1
j_call: TRBJ2-7
clone_size: NA
cdr3_aa: CASSLLRGPVQFYEQYF
cdr3_nt: TGTGCCAGCAGCTTGCTCAGGGGGCCCGTCCAATTTTACGAGCAGTACTTC

v_call: TRBV19
d_call: TRBD2
j_call: TRBJ2-3
clone_size: NA
cdr3_aa: CASSTTGGRADTQYF
cdr3_nt: TGTGCCAGTAGTACCACGGGGGGGCGAGCAGATACGCAGTATTTT

v_call: TRBV7-8
d_call: TRBD1
j_call: TRBJ2-2
clone_size: NA
cdr3_aa: CASGQGQGRTGELFF
cdr3_nt: TGTGCCAGCGGACAGGGACAGGGTAGGACCGGGGAGCTGTTTTTT